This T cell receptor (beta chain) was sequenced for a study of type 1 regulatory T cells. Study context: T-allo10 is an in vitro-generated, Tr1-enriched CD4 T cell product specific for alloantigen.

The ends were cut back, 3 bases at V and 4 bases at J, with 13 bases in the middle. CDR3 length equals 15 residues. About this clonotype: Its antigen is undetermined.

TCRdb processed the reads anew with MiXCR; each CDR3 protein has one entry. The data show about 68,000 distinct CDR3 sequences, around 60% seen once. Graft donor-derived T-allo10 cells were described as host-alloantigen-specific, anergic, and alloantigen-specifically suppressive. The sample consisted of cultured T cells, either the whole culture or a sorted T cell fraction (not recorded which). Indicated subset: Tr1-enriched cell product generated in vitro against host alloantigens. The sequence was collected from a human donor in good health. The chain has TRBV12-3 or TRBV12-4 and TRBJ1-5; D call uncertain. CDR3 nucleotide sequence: TGTGCCAGCAGTTTGGCACCGCGCTTAAATCAGCCCCAGCATTTT. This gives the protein CASSLAPRLNQPQHF.